The source of this TCR beta chain is a study of blood T cells in healthy people across ages. Study-level findings and limits: Donors of long life had a larger count of naive CD4+ cells and greater diversity than aged donors.

It was with a sample-barcoded 5' primer and a J-beta primer mix that a second PCR of about 6 to 12 cycles was run. A template-switch adaptor that had 12 random nucleotides put a tag on each cDNA molecule. MiXCR, applied by TCRdb to the 5' RACE reads, yields one record per CDR3 protein. Found here are 1.5 million or so distinct CDR3 sequences, around 40% of them singletons; the top ten hold more than 4%. Each donor had approximately 10 milliliters of peripheral blood drawn. Per-sample PBMC isolation yielded at least 6 million cells. Germline CDR1 reads LGHDT; CDR2 reads YNNKEL (reference sequence). This CDR3 comprises 16 residues. V lost 2 bases and J lost 6, with 17 bases in between. As concerns this clonotype: The target antigen is unknown.

Sequencing was performed on blood. The chain combines TRBV3-1 with TRBJ2-1, with a tentative D call TRBD2 (6 bases). The source of this sequence is a woman aged 18-29 years in good health. CDR3 sequence: CASSQISGRSGNEQFF. The CDR3 DNA follows: TGTGCCAGCAGCCAAATTAGTGGGAGGAGTGGCAATGAGCAGTTCTTC.